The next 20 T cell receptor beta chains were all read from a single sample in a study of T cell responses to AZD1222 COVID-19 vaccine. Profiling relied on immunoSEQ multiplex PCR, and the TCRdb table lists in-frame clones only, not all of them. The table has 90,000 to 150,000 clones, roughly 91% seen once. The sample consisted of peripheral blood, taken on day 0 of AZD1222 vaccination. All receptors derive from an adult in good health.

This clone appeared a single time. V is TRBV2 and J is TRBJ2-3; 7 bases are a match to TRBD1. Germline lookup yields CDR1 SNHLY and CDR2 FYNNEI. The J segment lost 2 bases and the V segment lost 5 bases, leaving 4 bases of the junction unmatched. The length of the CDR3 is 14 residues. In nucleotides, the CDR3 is TGTGCCAGCAGTTCAGGGACAGACACAGATACGCAGTATTTT. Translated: CASSSGTDTDTQYF.

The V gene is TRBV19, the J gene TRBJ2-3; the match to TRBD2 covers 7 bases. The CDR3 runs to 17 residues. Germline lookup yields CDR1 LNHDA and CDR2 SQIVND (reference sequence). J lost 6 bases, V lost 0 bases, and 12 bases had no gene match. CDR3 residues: CASSIDLALGSGDTQYF. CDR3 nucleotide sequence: TGTGCCAGTAGTATAGATCTAGCCTTGGGTAGCGGGGATACGCAGTATTTT.

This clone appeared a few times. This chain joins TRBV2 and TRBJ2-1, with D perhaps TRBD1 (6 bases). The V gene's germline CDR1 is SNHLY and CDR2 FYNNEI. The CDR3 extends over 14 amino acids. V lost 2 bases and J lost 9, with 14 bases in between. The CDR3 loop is CASSEQGIFVEQFF. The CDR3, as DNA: TGTGCCAGCAGTGAACAGGGGATTTTTGTTGAGCAGTTCTTC.

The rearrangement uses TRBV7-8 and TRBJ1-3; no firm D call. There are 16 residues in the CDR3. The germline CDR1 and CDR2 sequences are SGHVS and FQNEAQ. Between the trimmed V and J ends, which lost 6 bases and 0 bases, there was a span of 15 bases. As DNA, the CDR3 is TGTGCCAGCAGGCGTAGTTATCCGAGCTCTGGAAACACCATATATTTT. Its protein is CASRRSYPSSGNTIYF.

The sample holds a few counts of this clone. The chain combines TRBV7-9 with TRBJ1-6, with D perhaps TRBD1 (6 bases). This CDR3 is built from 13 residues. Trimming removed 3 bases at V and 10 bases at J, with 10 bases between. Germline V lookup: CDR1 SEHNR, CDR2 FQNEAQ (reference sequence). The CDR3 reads CASSFLRGSPLHF. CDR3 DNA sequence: TGTGCCAGCAGCTTTCTTAGGGGGTCACCCCTCCACTTT.

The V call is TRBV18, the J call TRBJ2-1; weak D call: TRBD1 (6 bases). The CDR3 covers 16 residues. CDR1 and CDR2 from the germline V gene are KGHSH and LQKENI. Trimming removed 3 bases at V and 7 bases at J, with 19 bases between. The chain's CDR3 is CASSPLVGRGANEQFF. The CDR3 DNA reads TGTGCCAGCTCACCCCTGGTGGGCAGGGGAGCAAATGAGCAGTTCTTC.

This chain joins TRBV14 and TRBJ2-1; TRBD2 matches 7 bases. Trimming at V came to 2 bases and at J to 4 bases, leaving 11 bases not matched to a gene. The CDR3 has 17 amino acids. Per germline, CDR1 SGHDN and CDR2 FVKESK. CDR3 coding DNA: TGTGCCAGCAGCCAACCTTGGTCGGGGGGAGGGTACAATGAGCAGTTCTTC. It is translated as CASSQPWSGGGYNEQFF.

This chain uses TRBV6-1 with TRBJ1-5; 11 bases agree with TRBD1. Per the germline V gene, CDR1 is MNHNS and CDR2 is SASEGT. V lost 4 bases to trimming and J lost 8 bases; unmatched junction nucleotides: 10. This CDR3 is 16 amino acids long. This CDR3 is CASSGVQGQGVEPQHF. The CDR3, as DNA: TGTGCCAGCAGTGGAGTCCAGGGACAGGGGGTAGAGCCCCAGCATTTT.

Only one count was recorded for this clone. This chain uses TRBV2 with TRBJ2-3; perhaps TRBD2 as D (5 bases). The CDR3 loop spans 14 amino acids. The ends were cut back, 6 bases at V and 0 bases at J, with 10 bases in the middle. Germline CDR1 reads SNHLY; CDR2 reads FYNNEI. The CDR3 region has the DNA TGTGCCAGCAGGCTAGCTATTAGCACAGATACGCAGTATTTT. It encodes CASRLAISTDTQYF.

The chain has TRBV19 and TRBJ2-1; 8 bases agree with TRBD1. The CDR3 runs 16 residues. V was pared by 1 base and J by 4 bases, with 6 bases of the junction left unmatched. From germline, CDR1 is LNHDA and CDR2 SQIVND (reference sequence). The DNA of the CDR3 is TGTGCCAGTAGTATAGGGACAGGGATGATGTACAATGAGCAGTTCTTC. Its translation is CASSIGTGMMYNEQFF. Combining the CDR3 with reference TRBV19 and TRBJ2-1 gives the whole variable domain DGGITQSPKYLFRKEGQNVTLSCEQNLNHDAMYWYRQDPGQGLRLIYYSQIVNDFQKGDIAEGYSVSREKKESFPLTVTSAQKNPTAFYLCASSIGTGMMYNEQFFGPGTRLTVL.

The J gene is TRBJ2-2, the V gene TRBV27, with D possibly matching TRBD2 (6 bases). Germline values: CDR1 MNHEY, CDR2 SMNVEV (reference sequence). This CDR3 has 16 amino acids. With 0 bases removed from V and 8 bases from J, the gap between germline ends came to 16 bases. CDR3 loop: CASSLSGGLGSGELFF. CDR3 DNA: TGTGCCAGCAGTTTATCTGGTGGCCTCGGGAGTGGGGAGCTGTTTTTT.

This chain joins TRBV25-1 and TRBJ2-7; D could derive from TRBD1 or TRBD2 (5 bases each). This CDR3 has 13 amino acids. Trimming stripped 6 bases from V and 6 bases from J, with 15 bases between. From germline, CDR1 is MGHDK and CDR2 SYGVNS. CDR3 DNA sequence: TGTGCCAGCAGCTACCTGGGGGTAGTCGAGCAGTACTTC. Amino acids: CASSYLGVVEQYF.

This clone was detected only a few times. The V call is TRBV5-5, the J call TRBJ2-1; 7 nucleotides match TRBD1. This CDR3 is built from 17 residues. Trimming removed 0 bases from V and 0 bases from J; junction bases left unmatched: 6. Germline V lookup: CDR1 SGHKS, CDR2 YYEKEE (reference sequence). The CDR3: CASSLAGDSLSYNEQFF. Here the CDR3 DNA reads TGTGCCAGCAGCTTGGCAGGGGACAGTCTCTCCTACAATGAGCAGTTCTTC.

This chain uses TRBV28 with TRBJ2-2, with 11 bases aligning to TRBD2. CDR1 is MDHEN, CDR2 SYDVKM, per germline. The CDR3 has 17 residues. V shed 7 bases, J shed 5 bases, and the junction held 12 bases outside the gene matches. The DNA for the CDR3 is TGTGCCAGCATAACCTTAGAACTAGCGGGAGTTACCGGGGAGCTGTTTTTT. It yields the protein CASITLELAGVTGELFF.

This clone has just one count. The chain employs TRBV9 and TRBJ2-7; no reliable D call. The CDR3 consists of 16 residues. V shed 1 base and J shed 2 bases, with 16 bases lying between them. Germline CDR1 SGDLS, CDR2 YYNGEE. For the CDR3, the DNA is TGTGCCAGCAGCGTATTCTCAGTGGGCAGCACCTACGAGCAGTACTTC. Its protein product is CASSVFSVGSTYEQYF.

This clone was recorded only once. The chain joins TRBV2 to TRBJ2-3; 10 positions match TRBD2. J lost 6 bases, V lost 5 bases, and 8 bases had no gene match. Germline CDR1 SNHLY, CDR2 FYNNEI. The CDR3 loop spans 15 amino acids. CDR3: CASSTGASGSDTQYF. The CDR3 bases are TGTGCCAGCAGTACGGGGGCTAGCGGGAGTGATACGCAGTATTTT.

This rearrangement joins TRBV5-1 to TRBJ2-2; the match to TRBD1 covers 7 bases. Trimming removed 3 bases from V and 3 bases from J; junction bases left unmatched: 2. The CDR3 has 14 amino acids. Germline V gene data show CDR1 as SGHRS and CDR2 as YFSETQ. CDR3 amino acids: CASSWGQHTGELFF. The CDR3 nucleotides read TGCGCCAGCAGCTGGGGACAGCACACCGGGGAGCTGTTTTTT.

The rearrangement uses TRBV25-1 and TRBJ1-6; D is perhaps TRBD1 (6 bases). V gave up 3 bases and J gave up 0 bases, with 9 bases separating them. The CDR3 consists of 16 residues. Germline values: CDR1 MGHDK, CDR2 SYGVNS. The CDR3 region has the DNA TGTGCCAGCAGTGAGTCGACAGGCTCCTATAATTCACCCCTCCACTTT. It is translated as CASSESTGSYNSPLHF.

CDR3 sequence (DNA): TGTGCCAGCAGTGAACTCAGTCAGGGAAATAATTCACCCCTCCACTTT. Residues: CASSELSQGNNSPLHF. J is TRBJ1-6 and V is TRBV2; D possibly corresponds to TRBD1 (5 bases). CDR1 is SNHLY, CDR2 FYNNEI, per germline. V was cut by 2 bases and J by 5 bases, with 13 bases left in between. The CDR3 covers 16 residues.

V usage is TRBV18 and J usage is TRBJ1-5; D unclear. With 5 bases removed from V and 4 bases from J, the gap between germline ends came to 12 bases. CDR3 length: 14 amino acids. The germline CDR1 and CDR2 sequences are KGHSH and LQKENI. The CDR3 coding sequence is TGTGCCAGCTCATCCCGTCCAATTAATCAGCCCCAGCATTTT. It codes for CASSSRPINQPQHF.